This T cell receptor (beta chain) was sequenced in a study of blood T cell repertoires in COVID-19 (dated by TCRdb to 2019 to 2021). Study-level background: Samples covering the acute and convalescent phases of COVID-19 were provided by collaborators in the United States, Italy and Spain. The material from the prospective study consisted of cDNA or gDNA derived from T cells, B-cell-depleted T cells, or PBMCs. Subjects who had been exposed to COVID-19, were actively infected with it, or had recovered from it provided the deeply sampled blood TCRbeta repertoires that made up the dataset. The repertoires were made available in a free public database intended to serve as a resource for research on the immune response to SARS-CoV-2. The samples were drawn from the first 160 participants of the ongoing ImmuneRACE study and from 1,254 subjects provided by 6 global collaborators. A de-identified subject ID, COVID-19 status, age in years and sex were almost always included in the sample metadata. Where available, HLA class I and class II types were obtained from metadata supplied by the sample provider rather than from assay-based typing. Paper-wide results and their limitations: Clinical and demographic metadata were provided uncurated, with the amount varying by source and participant.

The immunoSEQ Assay, a bias-controlled multiplex PCR, was used to amplify TCRbeta CDR3 regions from genomic DNA. Turning to the authors' computational methods: Within the assay, amplification of reference gene primers was used to estimate how many nucleated cells each sample contained. Sequence reads were collapsed and filtered to measure the absolute abundance of every unique TCRbeta CDR3 rearrangement. For each sample, productive Simpson clonality was calculated by taking the square root of Simpson's diversity index across productive rearrangements. TCRdb limited this immuneACCESS table to in-frame rearrangements with V and J called. A share of clones is missing; checked studies link under half to unresolved V genes, and the rest is unexplained. V and J calls and clone size are as listed in that table; D and trimming were resolved from the DNA. Present in this sample are about 200,000 clones, 81% of which were seen just once. More than 8.5% of the sample is taken by the ten largest.

Participants in the prospective study were enrolled through a virtual design, were aged about 18 to 89 years, and lived in 24 United States geographic areas. To assign participants to cohorts, the prospective study relied on clinical history that participants themselves reported in a screening survey and a study questionnaire. Mobile phlebotomists in the prospective study collected whole blood, serum and a nasopharyngeal or oropharyngeal swab from every participant. Participants in the prospective study had the option to provide additional blood draws and questionnaires over an approximately 2-month period. Before DNA extraction, blood samples from the prospective study were shipped at room temperature or frozen. Cut back by 4 bases and 3 bases, the V and J ends lie 14 bases apart. As encoded in the germline V gene (reference sequence), CDR1 is SGHKS while CDR2 is YYEKEE. Its CDR3 holds 14 amino acids, cysteine through phenylalanine. Only the CDR3 DNA is retained, 42 bases long and in frame from the first base.

Details on this clone: Its antigen is unknown. No base quality values were provided; no much bigger clone lies one nucleotide off.

This clonotype originated in a woman between 45 and 65 years old with acute COVID-19. The chain joins TRBV5-5 to TRBJ2-7; the D gene is possibly TRBD1, with 6 bases matching. Sequencing was carried out using PBMCs or T cells enriched from blood (not recorded which). The DNA reads TGTGCCAGCAGCACATTCAACAGGGACTACGAGCAGTACTTC. Its protein product is CASSTFNRDYEQYF.